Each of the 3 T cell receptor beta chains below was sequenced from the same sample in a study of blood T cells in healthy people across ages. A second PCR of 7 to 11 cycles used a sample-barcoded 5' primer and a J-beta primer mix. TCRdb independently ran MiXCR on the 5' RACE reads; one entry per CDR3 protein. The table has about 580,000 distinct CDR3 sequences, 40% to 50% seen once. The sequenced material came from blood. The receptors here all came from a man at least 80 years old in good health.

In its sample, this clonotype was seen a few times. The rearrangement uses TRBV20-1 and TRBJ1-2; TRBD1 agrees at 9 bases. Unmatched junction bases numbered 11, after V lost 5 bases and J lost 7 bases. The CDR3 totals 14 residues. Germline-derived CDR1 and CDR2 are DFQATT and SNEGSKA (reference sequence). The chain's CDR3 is CSAGASDRGGGYTF. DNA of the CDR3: TGCAGTGCTGGGGCCTCGGACAGGGGAGGTGGCTACACCTTC.

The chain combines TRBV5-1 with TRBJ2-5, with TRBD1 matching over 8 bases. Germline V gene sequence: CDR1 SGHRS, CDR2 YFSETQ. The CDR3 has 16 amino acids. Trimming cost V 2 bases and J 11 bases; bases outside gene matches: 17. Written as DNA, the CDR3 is TGCGCCAGCAGCTTACTTGGGGGGACAGGTACCAATGAGCAGTACTTC. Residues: CASSLLGGTGTNEQYF.

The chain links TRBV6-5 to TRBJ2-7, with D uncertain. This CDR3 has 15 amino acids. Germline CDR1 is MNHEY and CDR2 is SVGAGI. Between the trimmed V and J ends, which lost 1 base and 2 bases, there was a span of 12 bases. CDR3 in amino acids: CASSYYPSDPYEQYF. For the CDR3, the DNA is TGTGCCAGCAGTTACTATCCATCGGACCCCTACGAGCAGTACTTC.